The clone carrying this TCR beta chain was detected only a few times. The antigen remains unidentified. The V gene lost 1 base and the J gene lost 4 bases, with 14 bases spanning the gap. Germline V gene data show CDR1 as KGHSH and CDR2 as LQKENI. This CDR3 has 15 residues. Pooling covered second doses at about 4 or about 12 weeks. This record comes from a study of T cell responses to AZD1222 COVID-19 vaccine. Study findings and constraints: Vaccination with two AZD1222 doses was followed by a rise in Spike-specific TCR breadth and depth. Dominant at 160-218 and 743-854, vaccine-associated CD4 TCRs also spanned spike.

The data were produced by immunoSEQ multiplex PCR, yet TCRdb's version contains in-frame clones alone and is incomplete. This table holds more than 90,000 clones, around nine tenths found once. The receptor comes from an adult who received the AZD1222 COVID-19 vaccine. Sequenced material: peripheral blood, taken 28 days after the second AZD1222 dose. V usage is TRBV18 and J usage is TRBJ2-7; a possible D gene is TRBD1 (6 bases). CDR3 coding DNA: TGTGCCAGCTCACCACAAGGGGGAGTAGGATACGAGCAGTACTTC. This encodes CASSPQGGVGYEQYF.